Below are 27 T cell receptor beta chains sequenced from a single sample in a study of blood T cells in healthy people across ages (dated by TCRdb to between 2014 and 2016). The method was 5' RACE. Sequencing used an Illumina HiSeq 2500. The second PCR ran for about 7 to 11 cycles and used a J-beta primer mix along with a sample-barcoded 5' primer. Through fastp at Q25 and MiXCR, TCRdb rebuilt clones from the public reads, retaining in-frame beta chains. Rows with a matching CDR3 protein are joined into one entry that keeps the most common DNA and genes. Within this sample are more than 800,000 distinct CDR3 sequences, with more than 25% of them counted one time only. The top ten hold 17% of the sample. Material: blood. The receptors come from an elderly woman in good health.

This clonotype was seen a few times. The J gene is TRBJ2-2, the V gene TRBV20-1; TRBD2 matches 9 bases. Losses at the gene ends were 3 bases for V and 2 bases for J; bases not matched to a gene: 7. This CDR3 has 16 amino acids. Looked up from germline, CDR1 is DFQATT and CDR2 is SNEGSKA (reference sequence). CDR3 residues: CSASPSGVDNTGELFF. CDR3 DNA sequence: TGCAGTGCTAGCCCTAGCGGGGTAGATAACACCGGGGAGCTGTTTTTT.

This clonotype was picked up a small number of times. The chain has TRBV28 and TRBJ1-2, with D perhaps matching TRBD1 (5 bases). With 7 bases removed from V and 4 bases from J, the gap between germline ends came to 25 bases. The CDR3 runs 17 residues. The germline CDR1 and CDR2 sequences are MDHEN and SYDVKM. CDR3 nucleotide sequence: TGTGCCAGCAACTCGCCTACTACGGGGCACAGGCGCTATGGCTACACCTTC. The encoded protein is CASNSPTTGHRRYGYTF.

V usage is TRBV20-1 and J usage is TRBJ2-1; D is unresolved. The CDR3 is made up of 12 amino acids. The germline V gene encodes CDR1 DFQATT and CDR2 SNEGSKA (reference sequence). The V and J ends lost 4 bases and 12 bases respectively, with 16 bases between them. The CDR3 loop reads CSANRQDSVQFF. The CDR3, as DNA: TGCAGTGCTAACCGGCAGGATTCGGTGCAGTTCTTC.

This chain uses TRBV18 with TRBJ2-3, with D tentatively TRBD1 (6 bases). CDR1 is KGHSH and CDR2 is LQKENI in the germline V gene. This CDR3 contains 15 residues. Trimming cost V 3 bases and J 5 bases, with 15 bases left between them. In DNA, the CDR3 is TGTGCCAGCTCACCCGCGGTACAGGGCAGAGATACGCAGTATTTT. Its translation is CASSPAVQGRDTQYF.

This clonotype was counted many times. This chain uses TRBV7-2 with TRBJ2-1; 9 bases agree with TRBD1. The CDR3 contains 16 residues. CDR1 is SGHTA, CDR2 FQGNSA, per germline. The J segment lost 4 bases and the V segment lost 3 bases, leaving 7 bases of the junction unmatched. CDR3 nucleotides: TGTGCCAGCAGCTTTACCGGGACAGGGAGGTACAATGAGCAGTTCTTC. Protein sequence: CASSFTGTGRYNEQFF.

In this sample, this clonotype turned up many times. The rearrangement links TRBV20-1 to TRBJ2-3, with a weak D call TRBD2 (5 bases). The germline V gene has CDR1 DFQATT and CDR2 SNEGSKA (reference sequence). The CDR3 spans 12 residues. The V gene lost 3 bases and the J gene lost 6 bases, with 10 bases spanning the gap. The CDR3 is CSASRGIDTQYF. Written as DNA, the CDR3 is TGCAGTGCTAGTCGGGGTATCGATACGCAGTATTTT.

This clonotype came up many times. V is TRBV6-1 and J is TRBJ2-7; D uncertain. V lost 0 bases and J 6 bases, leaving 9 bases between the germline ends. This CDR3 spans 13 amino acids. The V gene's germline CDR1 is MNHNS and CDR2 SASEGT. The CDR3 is CASSEAGNGEQYF. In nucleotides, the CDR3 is TGTGCCAGCAGTGAAGCAGGGAACGGCGAGCAGTACTTC.

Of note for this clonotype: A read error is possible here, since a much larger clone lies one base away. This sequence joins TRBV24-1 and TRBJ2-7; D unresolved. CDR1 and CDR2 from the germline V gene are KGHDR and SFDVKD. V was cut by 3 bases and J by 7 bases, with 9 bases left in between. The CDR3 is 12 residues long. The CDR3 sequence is CATSDQKGEQYF. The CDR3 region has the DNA TGTGCCACCAGTGATCAAAAGGGTGAGCAGTACTTC.

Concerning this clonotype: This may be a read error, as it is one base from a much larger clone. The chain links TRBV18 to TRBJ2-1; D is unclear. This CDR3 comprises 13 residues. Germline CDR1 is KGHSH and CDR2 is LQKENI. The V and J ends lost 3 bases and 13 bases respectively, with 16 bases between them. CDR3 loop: CASSPGRTETQFF. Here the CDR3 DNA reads TGTGCCAGCTCACCGGGCCGTACAGAGACCCAGTTCTTC. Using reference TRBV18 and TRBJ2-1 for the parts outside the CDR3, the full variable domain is NAGVMQNPRHLVRRRGQEARLRCSPMKGHSHVYWYRQLPEEGLKFMVYLQKENIIDESGMPKERFSAEFPKEGPSILRIQQVVRGDSAAYFCASSPGRTETQFFGPGTRLTVL.

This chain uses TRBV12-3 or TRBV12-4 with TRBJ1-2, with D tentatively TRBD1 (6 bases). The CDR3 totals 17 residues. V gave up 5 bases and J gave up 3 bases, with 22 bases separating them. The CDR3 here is CASSQTNRQRGDYGYTF. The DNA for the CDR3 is TGTGCCAGCAGTCAGACCAATCGACAGAGGGGGGACTATGGCTACACCTTC.

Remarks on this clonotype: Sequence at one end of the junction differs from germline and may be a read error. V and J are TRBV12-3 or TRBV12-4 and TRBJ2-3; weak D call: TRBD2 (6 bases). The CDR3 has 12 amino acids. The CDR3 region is CASGGSTDAQYF. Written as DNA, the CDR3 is TGTGCCAGCGGGGGGAGCACAGATGCGCAGTATTTT.

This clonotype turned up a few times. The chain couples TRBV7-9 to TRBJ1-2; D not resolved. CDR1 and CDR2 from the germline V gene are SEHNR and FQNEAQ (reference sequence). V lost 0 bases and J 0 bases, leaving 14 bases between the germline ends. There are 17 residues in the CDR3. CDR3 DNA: TGTGCCAGCAGCTTAGCGATGGGCAGAGCTTCTAACTATGGCTACACCTTC. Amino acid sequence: CASSLAMGRASNYGYTF.

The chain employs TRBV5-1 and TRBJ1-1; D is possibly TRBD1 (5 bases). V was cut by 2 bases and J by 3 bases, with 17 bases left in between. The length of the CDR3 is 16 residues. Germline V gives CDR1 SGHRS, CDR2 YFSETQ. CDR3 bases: TGCGCCAGCAGCTTCACCCTGGGGGAGGCGTACACTGAAGCTTTCTTT. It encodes CASSFTLGEAYTEAFF.

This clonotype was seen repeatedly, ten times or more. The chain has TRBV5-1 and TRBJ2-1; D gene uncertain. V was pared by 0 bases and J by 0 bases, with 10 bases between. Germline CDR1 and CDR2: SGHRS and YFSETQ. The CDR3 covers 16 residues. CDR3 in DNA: TGCGCCAGCAGCTTGGATCAGAGCGTCTCCTACAATGAGCAGTTCTTC. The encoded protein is CASSLDQSVSYNEQFF.

CDR3 DNA: TGTGCCAGCAGTTACGTCCAGGGAGCTTCCTACGAGCAGTACTTC. It yields the protein CASSYVQGASYEQYF. J is TRBJ2-7 and V is TRBV6-5, with D perhaps assigned TRBD1 or TRBD2 (5 bases each). Germline CDR1 and CDR2: MNHEY and SVGAGI. The V end was cut by 2 bases, the J end by 1 base, with 12 bases between. This CDR3 comprises 15 residues.

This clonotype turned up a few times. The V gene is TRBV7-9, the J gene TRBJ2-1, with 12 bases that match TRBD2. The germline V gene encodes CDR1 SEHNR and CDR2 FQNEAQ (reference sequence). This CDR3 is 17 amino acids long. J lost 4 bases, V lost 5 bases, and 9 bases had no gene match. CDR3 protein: CASSPLSGTSGYNEQFF. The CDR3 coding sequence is TGTGCCAGCAGCCCCCTTTCAGGGACTAGCGGGTACAATGAGCAGTTCTTC.

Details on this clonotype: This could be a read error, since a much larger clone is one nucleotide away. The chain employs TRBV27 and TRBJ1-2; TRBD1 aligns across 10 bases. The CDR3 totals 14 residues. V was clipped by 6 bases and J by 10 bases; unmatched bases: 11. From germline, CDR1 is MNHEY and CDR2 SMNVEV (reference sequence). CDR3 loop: CASRLRQGAGDYTF. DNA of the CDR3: TGTGCCAGCAGACTCAGACAGGGGGCAGGTGACTACACCTTC.

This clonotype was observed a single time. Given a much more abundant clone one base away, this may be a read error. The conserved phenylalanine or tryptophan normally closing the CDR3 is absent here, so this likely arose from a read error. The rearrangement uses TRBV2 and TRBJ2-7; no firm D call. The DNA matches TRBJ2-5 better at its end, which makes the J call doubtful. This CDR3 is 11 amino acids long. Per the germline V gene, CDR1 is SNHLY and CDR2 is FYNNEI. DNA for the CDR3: TGTGCCAGCAGCCTTCACGAGACCCAGTACTGC. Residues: CASSLHETQYC.

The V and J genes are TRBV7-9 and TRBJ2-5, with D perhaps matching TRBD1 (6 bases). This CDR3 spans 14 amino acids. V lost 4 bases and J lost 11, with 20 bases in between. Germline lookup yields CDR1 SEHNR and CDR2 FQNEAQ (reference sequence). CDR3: CASSWDTTTYEQYF. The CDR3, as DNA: TGTGCCAGCAGCTGGGACACCACGACCTACGAACAGTACTTC.

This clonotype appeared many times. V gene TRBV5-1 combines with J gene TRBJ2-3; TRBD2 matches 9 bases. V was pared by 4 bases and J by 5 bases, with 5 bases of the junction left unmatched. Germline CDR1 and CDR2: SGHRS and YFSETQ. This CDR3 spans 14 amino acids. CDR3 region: CASSRGGVGDTQYF. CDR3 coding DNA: TGCGCCAGCAGCCGCGGGGGGGTTGGAGATACGCAGTATTTT.

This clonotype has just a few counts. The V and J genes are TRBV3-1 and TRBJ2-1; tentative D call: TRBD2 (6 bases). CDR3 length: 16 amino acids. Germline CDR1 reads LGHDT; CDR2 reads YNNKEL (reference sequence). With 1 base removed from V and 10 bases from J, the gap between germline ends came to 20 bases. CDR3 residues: CASSQAGTSQYQEQFF. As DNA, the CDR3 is TGTGCCAGCAGCCAAGCCGGGACTTCCCAATATCAGGAGCAGTTCTTC.

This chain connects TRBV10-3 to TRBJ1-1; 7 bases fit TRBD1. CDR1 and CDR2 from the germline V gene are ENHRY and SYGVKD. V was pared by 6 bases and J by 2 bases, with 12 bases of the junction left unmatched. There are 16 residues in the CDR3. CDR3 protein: CAIRKQATGINTEAFF. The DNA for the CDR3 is TGTGCCATCAGAAAACAAGCGACAGGGATAAACACTGAAGCTTTCTTT.

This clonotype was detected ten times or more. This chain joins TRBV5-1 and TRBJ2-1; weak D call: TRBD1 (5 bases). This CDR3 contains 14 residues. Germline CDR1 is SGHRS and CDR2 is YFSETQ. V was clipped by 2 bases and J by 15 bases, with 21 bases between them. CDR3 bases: TGCGCCAGCAGCTTTAGCCCGGACAACCCCAACATGTTCTTC. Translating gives CASSFSPDNPNMFF.

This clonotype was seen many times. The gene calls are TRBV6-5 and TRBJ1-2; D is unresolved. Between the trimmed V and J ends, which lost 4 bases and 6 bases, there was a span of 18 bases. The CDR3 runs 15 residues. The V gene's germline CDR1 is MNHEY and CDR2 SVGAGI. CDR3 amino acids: CASSLVWTAADGYTF. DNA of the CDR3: TGTGCCAGCAGTTTAGTATGGACCGCGGCTGATGGCTACACCTTC.

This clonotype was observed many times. The CDR3 sequence is CASSFRDSGYTF. The DNA of the CDR3 is TGTGCCAGCAGTTTCAGAGACAGCGGCTACACCTTC. The rearrangement uses TRBV28 and TRBJ1-2; tentative D call: TRBD1 (5 bases). Germline CDR1 MDHEN, CDR2 SYDVKM. Deletions cut 3 bases from V and 8 bases from J, with 10 bases between. The CDR3 runs to 12 residues.

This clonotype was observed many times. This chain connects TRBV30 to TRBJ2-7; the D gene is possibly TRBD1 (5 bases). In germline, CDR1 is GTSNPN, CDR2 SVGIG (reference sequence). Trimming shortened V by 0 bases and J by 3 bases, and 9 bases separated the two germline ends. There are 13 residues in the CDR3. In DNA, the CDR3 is TGTGCCTGGAGTGTACAGGTAAACTACGAGCAGTACTTC. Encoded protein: CAWSVQVNYEQYF.

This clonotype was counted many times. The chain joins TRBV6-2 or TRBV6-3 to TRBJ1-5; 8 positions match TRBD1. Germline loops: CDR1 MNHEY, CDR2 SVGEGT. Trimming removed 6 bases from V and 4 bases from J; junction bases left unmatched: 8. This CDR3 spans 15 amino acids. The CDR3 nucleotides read TGTGCCAGCAGGGGGACAGGAATCGTTAATCAGCCCCAGCATTTT. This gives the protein CASRGTGIVNQPQHF.